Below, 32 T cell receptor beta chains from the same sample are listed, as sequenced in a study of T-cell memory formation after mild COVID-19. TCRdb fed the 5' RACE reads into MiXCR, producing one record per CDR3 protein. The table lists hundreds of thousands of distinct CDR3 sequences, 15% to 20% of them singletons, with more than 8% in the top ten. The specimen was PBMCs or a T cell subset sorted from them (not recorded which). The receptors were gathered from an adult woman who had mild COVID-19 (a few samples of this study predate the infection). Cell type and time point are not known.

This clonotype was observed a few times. Written as DNA, the CDR3 is TGTGCCAGCAGTTGGACTAGCGGGAGGGTCTACAATGAGCAGTTCTTC. This encodes CASSWTSGRVYNEQFF. The J gene is TRBJ2-1, the V gene TRBV6-2 or TRBV6-3; 15 bases agree with TRBD2. Germline CDR1 and CDR2: MNHEY and SVGEGT. Trimming at V came to 4 bases and at J to 3 bases, leaving 1 base not matched to a gene. This CDR3 comprises 16 residues.

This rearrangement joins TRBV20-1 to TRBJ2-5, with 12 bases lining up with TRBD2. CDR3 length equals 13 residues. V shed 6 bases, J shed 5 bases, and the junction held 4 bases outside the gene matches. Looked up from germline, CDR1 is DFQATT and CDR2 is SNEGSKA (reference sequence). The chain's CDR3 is CSARTSGRETQYF. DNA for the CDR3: TGCAGTGCCCGTACTAGCGGGAGGGAGACCCAGTACTTC.

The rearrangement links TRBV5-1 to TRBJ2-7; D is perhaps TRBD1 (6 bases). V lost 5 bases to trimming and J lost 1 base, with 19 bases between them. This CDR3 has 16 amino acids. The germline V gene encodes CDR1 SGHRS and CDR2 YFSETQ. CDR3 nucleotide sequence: TGCGCCAGCAGACCTACGGACAGAGGAATATCCTACGAGCAGTACTTC. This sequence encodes CASRPTDRGISYEQYF.

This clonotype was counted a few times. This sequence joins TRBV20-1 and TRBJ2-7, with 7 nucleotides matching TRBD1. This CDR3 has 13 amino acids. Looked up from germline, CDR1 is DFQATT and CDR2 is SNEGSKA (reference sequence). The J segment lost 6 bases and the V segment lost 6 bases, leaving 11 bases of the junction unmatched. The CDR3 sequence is CSAPGTVPSEQYF. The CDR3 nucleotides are TGCAGTGCGCCCGGGACAGTACCCTCCGAGCAGTACTTC.

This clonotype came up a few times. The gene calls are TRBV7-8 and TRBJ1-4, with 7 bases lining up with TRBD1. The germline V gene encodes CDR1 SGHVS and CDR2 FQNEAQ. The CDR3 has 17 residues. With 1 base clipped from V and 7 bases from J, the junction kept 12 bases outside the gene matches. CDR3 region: CASSLGSPGGSGEKLFF. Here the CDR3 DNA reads TGTGCCAGCAGCTTAGGATCACCAGGGGGGAGTGGTGAAAAACTGTTTTTT.

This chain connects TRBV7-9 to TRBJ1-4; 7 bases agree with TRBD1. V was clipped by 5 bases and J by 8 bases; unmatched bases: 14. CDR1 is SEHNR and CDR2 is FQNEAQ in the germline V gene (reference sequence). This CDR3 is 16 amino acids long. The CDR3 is CASSPRKTGSEEKLFF. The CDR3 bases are TGTGCCAGCAGCCCACGTAAGACAGGGTCTGAGGAAAAACTGTTTTTT.

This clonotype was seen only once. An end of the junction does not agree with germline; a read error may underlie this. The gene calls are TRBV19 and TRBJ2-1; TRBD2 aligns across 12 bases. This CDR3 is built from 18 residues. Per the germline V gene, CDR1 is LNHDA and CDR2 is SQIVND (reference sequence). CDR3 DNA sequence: TGTGCCACTAGTGGGGTTGGACTAGCGGGAATGAGTTACAATGAGCAGTTCTTC. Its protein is CATSGVGLAGMSYNEQFF.

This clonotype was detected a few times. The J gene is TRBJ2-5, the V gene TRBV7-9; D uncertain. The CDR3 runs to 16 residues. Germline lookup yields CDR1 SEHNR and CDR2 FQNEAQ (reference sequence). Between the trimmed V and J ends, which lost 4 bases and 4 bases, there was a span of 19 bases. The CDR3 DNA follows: TGTGCCAGCAGCTCCGTGGCAGACGTAGGAGTAGAGACCCAGTACTTC. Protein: CASSSVADVGVETQYF.

Here the CDR3 DNA reads TGTGCCAGCAGCTTGTCCGGGGCATTGCTAGCGGGGGGGCTCAATGAGCAGTTCTTC. It specifies CASSLSGALLAGGLNEQFF. V gene TRBV7-3 combines with J gene TRBJ2-1; 12 nucleotides line up with TRBD2. The CDR3 is 19 amino acids. With 3 bases clipped from V and 6 bases from J, the junction kept 15 bases outside the gene matches. The germline V gene has CDR1 SGHTA and CDR2 FQGTGA.

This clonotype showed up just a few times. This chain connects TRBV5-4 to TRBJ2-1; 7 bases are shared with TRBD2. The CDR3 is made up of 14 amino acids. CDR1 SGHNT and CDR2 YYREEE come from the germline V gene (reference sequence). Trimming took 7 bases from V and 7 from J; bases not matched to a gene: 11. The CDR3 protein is CASAWGGALNEQFF. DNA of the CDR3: TGTGCCAGCGCTTGGGGAGGGGCTCTAAATGAGCAGTTCTTC.

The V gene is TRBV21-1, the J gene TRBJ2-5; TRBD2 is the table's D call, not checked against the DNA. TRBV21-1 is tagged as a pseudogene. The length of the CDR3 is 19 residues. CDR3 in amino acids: CASSSHTSGQKEDQETQYF. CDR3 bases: TGTGCCAGCTCTTCCCATACTAGCGGGCAGAAGGAGGACCAAGAGACCCAGTACTTC.

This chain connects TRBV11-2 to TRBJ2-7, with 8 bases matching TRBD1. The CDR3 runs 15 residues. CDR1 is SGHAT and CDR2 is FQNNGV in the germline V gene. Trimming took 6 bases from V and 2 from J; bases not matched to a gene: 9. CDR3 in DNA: TGTGCCAGCAGTATTACCGGGACAGGTCCCTACGAGCAGTACTTC. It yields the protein CASSITGTGPYEQYF.

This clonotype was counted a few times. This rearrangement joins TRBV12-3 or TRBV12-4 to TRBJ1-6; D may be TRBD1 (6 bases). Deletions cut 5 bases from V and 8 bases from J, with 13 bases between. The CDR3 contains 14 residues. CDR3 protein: CASSPIGGHSPLHF. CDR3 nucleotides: TGTGCCAGCAGTCCCATCGGGGGGCATTCACCCCTCCACTTT.

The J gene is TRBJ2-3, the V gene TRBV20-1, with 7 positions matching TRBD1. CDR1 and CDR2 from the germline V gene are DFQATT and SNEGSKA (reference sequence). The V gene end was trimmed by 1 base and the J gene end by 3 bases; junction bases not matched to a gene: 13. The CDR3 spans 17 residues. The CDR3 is CSARGVYVGGRTDTQYF. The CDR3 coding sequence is TGCAGTGCTAGAGGGGTTTATGTAGGGGGCAGGACAGATACGCAGTATTTT.

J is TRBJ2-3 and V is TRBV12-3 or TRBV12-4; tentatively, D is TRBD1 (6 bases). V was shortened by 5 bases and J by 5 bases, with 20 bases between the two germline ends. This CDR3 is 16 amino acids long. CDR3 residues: CASSRTQGPAGDTQYF. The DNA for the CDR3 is TGTGCCAGCAGTCGAACACAGGGCCCGGCGGGAGATACGCAGTATTTT.

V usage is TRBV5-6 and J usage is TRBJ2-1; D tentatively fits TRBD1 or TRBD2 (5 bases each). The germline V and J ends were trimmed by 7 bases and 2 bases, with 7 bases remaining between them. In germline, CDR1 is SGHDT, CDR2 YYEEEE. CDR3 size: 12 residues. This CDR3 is CASGTAYNEQFF. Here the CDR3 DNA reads TGTGCCAGCGGGACGGCCTACAATGAGCAGTTCTTC.

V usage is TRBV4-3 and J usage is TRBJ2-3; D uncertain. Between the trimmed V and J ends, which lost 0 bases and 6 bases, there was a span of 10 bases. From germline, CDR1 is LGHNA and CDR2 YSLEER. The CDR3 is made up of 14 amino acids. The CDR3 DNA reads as TGCGCCAGCAGCCAAGATATGCCCGGGGATACGCAGTATTTT. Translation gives CASSQDMPGDTQYF.

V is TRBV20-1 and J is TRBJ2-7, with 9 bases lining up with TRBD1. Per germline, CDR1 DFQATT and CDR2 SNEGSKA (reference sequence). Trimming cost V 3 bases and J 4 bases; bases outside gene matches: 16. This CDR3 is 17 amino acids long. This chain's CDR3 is CSARERWMDRGGYEQYF. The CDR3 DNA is TGCAGTGCTAGGGAAAGATGGATGGACAGGGGAGGATACGAGCAGTACTTC.

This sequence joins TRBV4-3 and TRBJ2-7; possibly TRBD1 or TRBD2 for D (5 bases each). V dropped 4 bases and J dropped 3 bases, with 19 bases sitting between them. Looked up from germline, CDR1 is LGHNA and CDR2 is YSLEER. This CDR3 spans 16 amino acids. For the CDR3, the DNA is TGCGCCAGCAGCCCCGTTCTCGGGGCCGATCTCTACGAGCAGTACTTC. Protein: CASSPVLGADLYEQYF.

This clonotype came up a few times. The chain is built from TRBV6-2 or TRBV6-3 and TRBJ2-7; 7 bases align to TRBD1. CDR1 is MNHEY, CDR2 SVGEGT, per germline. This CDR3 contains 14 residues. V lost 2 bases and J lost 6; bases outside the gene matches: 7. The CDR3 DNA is TGTGCCAGCAGTTACGTCACAGGGGACGGCGAGCAGTACTTC. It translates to CASSYVTGDGEQYF.

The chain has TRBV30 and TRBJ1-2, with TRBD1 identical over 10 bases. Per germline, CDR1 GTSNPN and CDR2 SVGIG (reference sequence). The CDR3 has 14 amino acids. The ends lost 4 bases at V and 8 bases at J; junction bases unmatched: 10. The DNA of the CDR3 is TGTGCCTGGATAGACAGGGGGCGCTCGTACGGCTACACCTTC. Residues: CAWIDRGRSYGYTF.

CDR3 sequence: CSATRGGLRETQYF. The CDR3 coding sequence is TGCAGTGCTACCCGGGGGGGCCTAAGAGAGACCCAGTACTTC. The J gene is TRBJ2-5, the V gene TRBV20-1; 8 nucleotides align to TRBD2. V was clipped by 4 bases and J by 4 bases; unmatched bases: 8. The CDR3 is 14 amino acids. CDR1 and CDR2 (germline): DFQATT, SNEGSKA (reference sequence).

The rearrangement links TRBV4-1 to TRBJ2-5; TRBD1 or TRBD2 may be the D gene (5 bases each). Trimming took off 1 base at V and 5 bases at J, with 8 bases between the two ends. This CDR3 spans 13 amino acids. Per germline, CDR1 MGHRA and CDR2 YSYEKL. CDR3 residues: CASSQAEGETQYF. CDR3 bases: TGCGCCAGCAGCCAAGCTGAGGGGGAGACCCAGTACTTC.

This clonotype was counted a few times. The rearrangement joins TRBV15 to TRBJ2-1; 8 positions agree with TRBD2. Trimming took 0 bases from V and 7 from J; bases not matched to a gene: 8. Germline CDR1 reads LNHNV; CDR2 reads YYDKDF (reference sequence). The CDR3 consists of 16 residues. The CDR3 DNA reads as TGTGCCACCAGCAGAGATAGCGGGGAGGGCCGGAATGAGCAGTTCTTC. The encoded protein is CATSRDSGEGRNEQFF.

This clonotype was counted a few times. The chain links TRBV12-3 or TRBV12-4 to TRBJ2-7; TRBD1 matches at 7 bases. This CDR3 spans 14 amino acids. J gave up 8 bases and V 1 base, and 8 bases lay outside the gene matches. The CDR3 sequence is CASSLEIGQAKQYF. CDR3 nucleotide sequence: TGTGCCAGCAGTTTAGAAATTGGACAGGCTAAGCAGTACTTC.

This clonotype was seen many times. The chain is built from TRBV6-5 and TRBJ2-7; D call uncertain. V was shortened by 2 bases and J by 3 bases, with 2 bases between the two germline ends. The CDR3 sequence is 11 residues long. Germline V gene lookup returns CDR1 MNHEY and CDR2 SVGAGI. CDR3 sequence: CASSYLYEQYF. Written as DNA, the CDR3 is TGTGCCAGCAGTTACCTCTACGAGCAGTACTTC.

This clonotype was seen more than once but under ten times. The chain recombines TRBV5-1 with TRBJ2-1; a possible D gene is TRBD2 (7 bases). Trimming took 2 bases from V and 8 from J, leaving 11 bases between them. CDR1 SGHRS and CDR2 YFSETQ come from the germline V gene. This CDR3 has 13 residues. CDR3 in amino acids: CASSFVGGDEQFF. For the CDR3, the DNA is TGCGCCAGCAGCTTCGTAGGGGGGGATGAGCAGTTCTTC.

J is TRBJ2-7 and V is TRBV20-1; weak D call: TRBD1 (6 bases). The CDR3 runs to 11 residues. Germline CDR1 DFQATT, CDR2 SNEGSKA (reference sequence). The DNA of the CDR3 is TGCAGGGTACAACAGGGTAACGAGCAGTACTTC. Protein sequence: CRVQQGNEQYF.

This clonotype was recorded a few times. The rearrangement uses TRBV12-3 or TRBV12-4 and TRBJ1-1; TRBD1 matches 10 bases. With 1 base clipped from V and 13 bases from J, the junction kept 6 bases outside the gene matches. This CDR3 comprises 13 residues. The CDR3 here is CASSLGTGGIVFF. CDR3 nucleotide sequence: TGTGCCAGCAGTTTAGGGACAGGGGGGATTGTTTTCTTT.

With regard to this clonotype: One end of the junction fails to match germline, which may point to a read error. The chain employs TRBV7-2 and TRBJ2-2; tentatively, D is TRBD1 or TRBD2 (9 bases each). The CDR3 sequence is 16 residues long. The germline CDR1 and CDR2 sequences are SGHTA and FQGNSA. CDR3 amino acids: CASSLAGTGRSGELFF. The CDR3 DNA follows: TGTGCCAGCAGCCTAGCGGGGACAGGGCGTTCCGGGGAGCTGTTTTTT. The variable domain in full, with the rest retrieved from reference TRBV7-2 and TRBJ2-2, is GAGVSQSPSNKVTEKGKDVELRCDPISGHTALYWYRQSLGQGLEFLIYFQGNSAPDKSGLPSDRFSAERTGGSVSTLTIQRTQQEDSAVYLCASSLAGTGRSGELFFGEGSRLTVL.

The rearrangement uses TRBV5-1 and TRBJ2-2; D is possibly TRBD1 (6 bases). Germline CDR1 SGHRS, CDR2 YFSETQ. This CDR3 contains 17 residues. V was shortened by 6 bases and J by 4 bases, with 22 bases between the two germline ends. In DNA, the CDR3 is TGCGCCAGCAACCGGGACACTACAGTTCGGCGCACCGGGGAGCTGTTTTTT. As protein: CASNRDTTVRRTGELFF.

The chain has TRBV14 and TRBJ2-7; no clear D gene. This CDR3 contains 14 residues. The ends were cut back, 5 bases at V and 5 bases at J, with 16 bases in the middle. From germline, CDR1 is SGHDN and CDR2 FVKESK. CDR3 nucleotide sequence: TGTGCCAGCAGCTTTGGGGTGTCACTTGACGAGCAGTACTTC. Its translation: CASSFGVSLDEQYF.